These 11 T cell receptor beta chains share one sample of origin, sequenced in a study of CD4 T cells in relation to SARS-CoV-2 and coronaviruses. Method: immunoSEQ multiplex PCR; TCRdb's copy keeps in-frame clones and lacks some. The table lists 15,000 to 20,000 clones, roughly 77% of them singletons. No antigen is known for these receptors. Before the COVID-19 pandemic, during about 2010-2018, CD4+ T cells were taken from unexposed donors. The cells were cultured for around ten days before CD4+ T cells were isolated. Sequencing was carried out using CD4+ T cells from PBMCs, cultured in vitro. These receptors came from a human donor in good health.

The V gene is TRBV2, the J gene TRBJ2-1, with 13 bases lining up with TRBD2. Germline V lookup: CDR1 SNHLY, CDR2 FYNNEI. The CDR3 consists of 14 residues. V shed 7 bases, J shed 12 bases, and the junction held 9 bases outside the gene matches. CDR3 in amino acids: CASIPGLAGLWQFF. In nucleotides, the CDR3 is TGTGCCAGCATCCCGGGACTAGCGGGACTTTGGCAGTTCTTC.

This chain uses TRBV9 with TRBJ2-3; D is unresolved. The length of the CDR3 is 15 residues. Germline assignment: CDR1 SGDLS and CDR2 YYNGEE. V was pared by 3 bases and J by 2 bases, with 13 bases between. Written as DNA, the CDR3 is TGTGCCAGCAGCGAGGACCCAGGATTCACAGATACGCAGTATTTT. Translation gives CASSEDPGFTDTQYF.

The CDR3 coding sequence is TGTGCCAGCAGTTTTAGGATTGGACGGGACAATCAGCCCCAGCATTTT. Its protein product is CASSFRIGRDNQPQHF. The chain recombines TRBV27 with TRBJ1-5; unclear D gene. The CDR3 spans 16 residues. V was clipped by 3 bases and J by 3 bases, with 15 bases between them. Germline V gene lookup returns CDR1 MNHEY and CDR2 SMNVEV (reference sequence).

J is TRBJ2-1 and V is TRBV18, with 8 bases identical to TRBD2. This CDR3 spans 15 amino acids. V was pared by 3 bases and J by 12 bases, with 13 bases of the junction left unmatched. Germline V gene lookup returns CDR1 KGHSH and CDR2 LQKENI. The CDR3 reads CASSPSGTRVSGQFF. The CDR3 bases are TGTGCCAGCTCACCCTCCGGGACTAGGGTATCAGGGCAGTTCTTC.

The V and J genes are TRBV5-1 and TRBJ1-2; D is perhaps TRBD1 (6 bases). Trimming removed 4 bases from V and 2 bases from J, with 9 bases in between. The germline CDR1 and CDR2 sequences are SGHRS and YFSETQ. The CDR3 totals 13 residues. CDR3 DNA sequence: TGCGCCAGCAGCAGGACAGCGAACTATGGCTACACCTTC. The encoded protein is CASSRTANYGYTF.

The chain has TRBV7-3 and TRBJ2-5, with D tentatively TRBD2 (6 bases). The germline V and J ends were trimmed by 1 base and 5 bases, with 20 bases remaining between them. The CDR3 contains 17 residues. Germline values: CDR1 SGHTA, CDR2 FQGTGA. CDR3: CASSLRAGRMIGETQYF. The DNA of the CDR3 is TGTGCCAGCAGCTTAAGGGCGGGGCGAATGATCGGGGAGACCCAGTACTTC.

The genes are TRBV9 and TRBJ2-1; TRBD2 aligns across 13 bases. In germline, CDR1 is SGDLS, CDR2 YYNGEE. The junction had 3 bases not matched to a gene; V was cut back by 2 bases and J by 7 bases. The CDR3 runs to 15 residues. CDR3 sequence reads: CASSVWTSGSNEQFF. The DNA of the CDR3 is TGTGCCAGCAGCGTCTGGACTAGCGGGAGTAATGAGCAGTTCTTC.

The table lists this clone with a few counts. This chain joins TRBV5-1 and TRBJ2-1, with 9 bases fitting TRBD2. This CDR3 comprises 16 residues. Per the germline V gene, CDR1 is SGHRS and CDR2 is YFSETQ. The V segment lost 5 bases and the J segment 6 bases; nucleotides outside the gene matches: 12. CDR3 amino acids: CASSYKLAGVANEQFF. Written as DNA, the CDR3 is TGCGCCAGCAGTTATAAATTAGCGGGAGTCGCCAATGAGCAGTTCTTC.

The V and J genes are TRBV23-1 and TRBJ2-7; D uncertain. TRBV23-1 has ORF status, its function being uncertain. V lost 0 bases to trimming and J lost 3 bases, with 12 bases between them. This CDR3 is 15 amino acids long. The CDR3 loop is CASSQSARLYYEQYF. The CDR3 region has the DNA TGCGCCAGCAGTCAATCGGCACGGCTCTACTACGAGCAGTACTTC.

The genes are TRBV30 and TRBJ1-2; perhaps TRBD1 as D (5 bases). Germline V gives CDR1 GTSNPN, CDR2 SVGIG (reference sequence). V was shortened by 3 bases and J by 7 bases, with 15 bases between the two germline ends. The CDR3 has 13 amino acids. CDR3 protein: CAWRDSDYFGYTF. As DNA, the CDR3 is TGTGCCTGGAGAGACAGTGATTACTTTGGCTACACCTTC.

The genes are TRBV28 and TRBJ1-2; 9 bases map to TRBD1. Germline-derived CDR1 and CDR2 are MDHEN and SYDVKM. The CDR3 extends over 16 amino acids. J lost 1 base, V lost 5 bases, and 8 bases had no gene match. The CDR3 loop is CASSVMGQGFNYGYTF. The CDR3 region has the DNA TGTGCCAGCAGTGTGATGGGACAGGGTTTTAACTATGGCTACACCTTC.